This TCR beta chain was found in a study of response to subunit inactivated influenza vaccine. Overall study findings and caveats: A suggestion made by the authors is that each seasonal influenza vaccination recruits few new T cells.

This clonotype appeared a few times. Its antigen is as yet unknown. TCRdb re-called the RT-PCR reads with MiXCR, one entry per CDR3 protein. The sample lists roughly 670,000 distinct CDR3 sequences; 14% were seen once. CDR3 length equals 14 residues. Germline V lookup: CDR1 MNHEY, CDR2 SVGEGT. V shed 4 bases and J shed 5 bases, with 14 bases lying between them. The sequence came from a man aged 45-65 years who received an inactivated influenza vaccine. The chain links TRBV6-2 or TRBV6-3 to TRBJ1-1, with D possibly matching TRBD1 (5 bases). The material was PBMCs from blood, obtained 14 days before vaccination. DNA of the CDR3: TGTGCCAGCAGTTCGACAGCCGGAAGGACTGAAGCTTTCTTT. This encodes CASSSTAGRTEAFF.